This T cell receptor beta chain was profiled in a study of identical twins. Findings and limits, study-wide: Surplus twin overlap in beta out-of-frame sequences was less pronounced.

From the 5' RACE reads, TCRdb called clonotypes with MiXCR, one entry per CDR3 protein. This sample has some 790,000 distinct CDR3 sequences; over 15% occur once, and the top ten carry around 14%. Notes on this clonotype: Its antigen is unknown.

The CDR3 is 12 residues long. Germline CDR1 and CDR2: WSHSY and SAAADI. V was trimmed by 7 bases and J by 0 bases, leaving 6 bases between them. This sample also appeared in a second study, on T cells expressing NK-cell markers.

The V gene is TRBV10-2, the J gene TRBJ2-5; no clear D gene. Sequencing used PBMCs. The source is a woman under 30 in good health. The CDR3 bases are TGCGCCAGCACACCGTACCAAGAGACCCAGTACTTC. The encoded protein is CASTPYQETQYF.